Detailed here is one TCR beta chain. No antigen is known for it. Sequencing was at deep level. Measured with immunoSEQ multiplex PCR; TCRdb has only the in-frame clones, and not every one. The sample yields about 2 million clones, roughly 94% seen once. Terminally differentiated effector memory CD45RA+ cells were excluded from the naive CD8 cells, which were CD45RO-negative and positively selected for CCR7. There were no recent acute infections or vaccinations among the donors, who were healthy HIV-negative adults. The data were taken from a study of shared clonotypes between healthy human individuals. Findings and limits, study-wide: It was the non-shared clonotypes that had lower generation probabilities than clonotypes shared by all four donors.

The receptor's source is a man aged 18 to 35 in good health. Sample: naive CD8+ T cells sorted from blood.

This CDR3 is CASSRGTGSNQPQHF. In nucleotides, the CDR3 is TGTGCCAGCAGCCGCGGGACAGGGAGCAATCAGCCCCAGCATTTT. The V call is TRBV7-9, the J call TRBJ1-5; 9 nucleotides line up with TRBD1. Trimming took 5 bases from V and 1 from J; bases not matched to a gene: 3. This CDR3 comprises 15 residues. Germline V CDR1 and CDR2: SEHNR, FQNEAQ (reference sequence).